These 30 T cell receptor beta chains originate from one sample sequenced in a study of CD8+CD57+ T cells in acquired aplastic anemia. Profiles of TCR beta VDJ and CDR3 were generated from a genomic DNA template. TCRdb reprocessed the reads with MiXCR, giving one entry per CDR3 protein. The sample lists about 160,000 distinct CDR3 sequences, less than 50% occurring once. Patients who underwent sequencing had shown CD8+CD57+ cell expansion by flow cytometry. The material sequenced was sorted CD4+, CD8+, or CD8+CD57+ T cells (not recorded which) from PBMCs. These TCRs come from a human donor with aplastic anemia.

CDR3 bases: TGTGCCAGCAGCTTAGAGCCAAGCTCCTACGAGCAGTACTTC. This translates into CASSLEPSSYEQYF. The chain employs TRBV7-8 and TRBJ2-7; D gene uncertain. The germline V and J ends were trimmed by 1 base and 0 bases, with 7 bases remaining between them. This CDR3 is 14 amino acids long. Germline CDR1 and CDR2: SGHVS and FQNEAQ.

The V gene is TRBV7-6, the J gene TRBJ1-2; D gene ambiguous. Germline V gene data show CDR1 as SGHVS and CDR2 as FNYEAQ. Trimming took 5 bases from V and 2 from J, leaving 9 bases between them. The CDR3 has 13 amino acids. CDR3 bases: TGTGCCAGCAGCCACACAGAAAACTATGGCTACACCTTC. This sequence encodes CASSHTENYGYTF.

The rearrangement uses TRBV2 and TRBJ2-1; 12 bases map to TRBD2. The V segment lost 4 bases and the J segment 6 bases; nucleotides outside the gene matches: 1. Looked up from germline, CDR1 is SNHLY and CDR2 is FYNNEI. This CDR3 has 14 amino acids. The CDR3 sequence is CASSASGRANEQFF. CDR3 nucleotide sequence: TGTGCCAGCAGTGCTAGCGGGAGGGCCAATGAGCAGTTCTTC. Together with reference TRBV2 and TRBJ2-1, the CDR3 gives the full variable domain: EPEVTQTPSHQVTQMGQEVILRCVPISNHLYFYWYRQILGQKVEFLVSFYNNEISEKSEIFDDQFSVERPDGSNFTLKIRSTKLEDSAMYFCASSASGRANEQFFGPGTRLTVL.

This clonotype was observed a few times. The chain is built from TRBV6-1 and TRBJ1-2; D is unclear. CDR1 and CDR2 from the germline V gene are MNHNS and SASEGT. Trimming took 2 bases from V and 2 from J, leaving 12 bases between them. The CDR3 sequence is 15 residues long. The DNA of the CDR3 is TGTGCCAGCAGTGAATTTCAGGTCAGCAACTATGGCTACACCTTC. Translation gives CASSEFQVSNYGYTF.

This clonotype has ten or more counts. The rearrangement links TRBV4-1 to TRBJ1-1; D gene ambiguous. The CDR3 length is 13 residues. The V gene's germline CDR1 is MGHRA and CDR2 YSYEKL. Trimming shortened V by 1 base and J by 7 bases, and 10 bases separated the two germline ends. Written as DNA, the CDR3 is TGCGCCAGCAGCCAAGCGGGAGCCAGTGAAGCTTTCTTT. It encodes CASSQAGASEAFF.

The chain is built from TRBV20-1 and TRBJ2-3, with D possibly being TRBD1 (6 bases). The V end was cut by 0 bases, the J end by 6 bases, with 16 bases between. Per the germline V gene, CDR1 is DFQATT and CDR2 is SNEGSKA (reference sequence). The CDR3 has 15 amino acids. CDR3 in amino acids: CSARDTQGKGDTQYF. The CDR3 DNA reads TGCAGTGCTAGAGACACCCAGGGGAAAGGTGATACGCAGTATTTT.

This clonotype has ten or more counts. The V call is TRBV11-1, the J call TRBJ1-1, with D perhaps TRBD1 (6 bases). V was pared by 8 bases and J by 5 bases, with 18 bases between. CDR3 length: 14 residues. The V gene's germline CDR1 is SGHAT and CDR2 FQDESV (reference sequence). Here the CDR3 reads CASQGGHRTTEAFF. The DNA for the CDR3 is TGTGCCAGCCAAGGGGGACATAGAACAACTGAAGCTTTCTTT.

Worth noting for this clonotype: A much larger clone differs by one base, so this may be a read error. The CDR3 ends on some other residue instead of the conserved phenylalanine or tryptophan, so this is likely a read error. V usage is TRBV14 and J usage is TRBJ1-2; TRBD1 aligns across 7 bases. The V gene end was trimmed by 2 bases and the J gene end by 3 bases; junction bases not matched to a gene: 6. The CDR3 has 15 residues. Germline CDR1 reads SGHDN; CDR2 reads FVKESK. CDR3 amino acids: CASSQFRTGDYGYTI. The CDR3 nucleotides are TGTGCCAGCAGCCAATTTCGAACAGGGGACTATGGCTACACCATC.

CDR3 nucleotide sequence: TGTGCCAGCAGCAACAGGGTCCGGGATACGCAGTATTTT. Amino acids: CASSNRVRDTQYF. This sequence joins TRBV7-3 and TRBJ2-3; possible D gene TRBD1, 6 bases. CDR3 length: 13 amino acids. V lost 5 bases to trimming and J lost 6 bases, with 12 bases between them. Germline-derived CDR1 and CDR2 are SGHTA and FQGTGA.

V usage is TRBV20-1 and J usage is TRBJ2-5; D may be TRBD2 (7 bases). This CDR3 spans 13 amino acids. Germline V gene sequence: CDR1 DFQATT, CDR2 SNEGSKA (reference sequence). With 5 bases removed from V and 2 bases from J, the gap between germline ends came to 12 bases. CDR3 DNA: TGCAGTGCTGGGCGGGGGCGACAAGAGACCCAGTACTTC. Encoded protein: CSAGRGRQETQYF.

The table lists this clonotype with many counts. This chain joins TRBV15 and TRBJ1-1; no firm D call. V dropped 0 bases and J dropped 2 bases, with 1 base sitting between them. The CDR3 has 12 amino acids. CDR1 and CDR2 from the germline V gene are LNHNV and YYDKDF (reference sequence). The CDR3 loop is CATSRDNTEAFF. The DNA of the CDR3 is TGTGCCACCAGCAGAGATAACACTGAAGCTTTCTTT.

This clonotype was seen once. This sequence may be a read error, since a much larger clone differs from it by one base. The rearrangement links TRBV6-4 to TRBJ2-3, with D uncertain. CDR3 length: 16 residues. Per germline, CDR1 MRHNA and CDR2 SNTAGT. CDR3 sequence reads: CAGSALGRASTDTQYF. CDR3 bases: TGTGCCGGCAGTGCTCTAGGTAGGGCTAGCACAGATACGCAGTATTTT.

This clonotype was detected many times. The CDR3 protein is CASSQKGLAGTDTQYF. CDR3 bases: TGTGCCAGCAGCCAAAAGGGTCTAGCGGGCACAGATACGCAGTATTTT. The chain joins TRBV9 to TRBJ2-3, with 7 bases fitting TRBD2. Germline V gene sequence: CDR1 SGDLS, CDR2 YYNGEE. With V trimmed by 4 bases and J by 1 base, 9 bases remained unmatched. The CDR3 runs to 16 residues.

The chain is built from TRBV30 and TRBJ2-3; 8 bases map to TRBD2. CDR1 and CDR2 (germline): GTSNPN, SVGIG (reference sequence). The ends lost 2 bases at V and 3 bases at J; junction bases unmatched: 7. There are 15 residues in the CDR3. CDR3 sequence (DNA): TGTGCCTGGAGTATGGGTAGCGGGATGACAGATACGCAGTATTTT. It specifies CAWSMGSGMTDTQYF.

The rearrangement joins TRBV7-9 to TRBJ2-7; tentatively, D is TRBD2 (5 bases). Trimming took off 6 bases at V and 3 bases at J, with 9 bases between the two ends. Germline V gene lookup returns CDR1 SEHNR and CDR2 FQNEAQ (reference sequence). CDR3 length: 12 residues. CDR3 in amino acids: CASSNGDYEQYF. In DNA, the CDR3 is TGTGCCAGCAGTAACGGGGACTACGAGCAGTACTTC.

CDR3 coding DNA: TGCAGTGCCCCCCAAGGGGCCGCAGAGACCCAGTACTTC. It specifies CSAPQGAAETQYF. This chain joins TRBV20-1 and TRBJ2-5; D is possibly TRBD1 (5 bases). The CDR3 spans 13 residues. CDR1 and CDR2 from the germline V gene are DFQATT and SNEGSKA (reference sequence). V lost 6 bases to trimming and J lost 4 bases, with 15 bases between them.

J is TRBJ2-7 and V is TRBV7-9; weak D call: TRBD1 (5 bases). Germline-derived CDR1 and CDR2 are SEHNR and FQNEAQ (reference sequence). Trimming stripped 5 bases from V and 3 bases from J, with 11 bases between. CDR3 length: 13 amino acids. This CDR3 reads CASSQDIFYEQYF. The CDR3 bases are TGTGCCAGCAGCCAGGACATCTTCTACGAGCAGTACTTC.

This clonotype was counted at least ten times. The V gene is TRBV5-1, the J gene TRBJ2-2; D not resolved. The ends were cut back, 9 bases at V and 6 bases at J, with 18 bases in the middle. The V gene's germline CDR1 is SGHRS and CDR2 YFSETQ. CDR3 length: 14 amino acids. CDR3 loop: CATGSPNGSGELFF. CDR3 in DNA: TGCGCCACTGGGTCTCCCAACGGCTCCGGGGAGCTGTTTTTT.

In the case of this clonotype: A single base separates this from a much larger clone, so it may be a read error. The chain carries TRBV11-2 and TRBJ2-7, with D possibly matching TRBD1 (7 bases). This CDR3 comprises 17 residues. Per the germline V gene, CDR1 is SGHAT and CDR2 is FQNNGV. Trimming stripped 1 base from V and 0 bases from J, with 16 bases between. The CDR3 sequence is CASSLGAGGMSSYEQYF. The CDR3 DNA is TGTGCCAGCAGCTTAGGGGCAGGGGGGATGAGCTCCTACGAGCAGTACTTC. The full variable domain, rest sourced from reference TRBV11-2 and TRBJ2-7, is EAGVAQSPRYKIIEKRQSVAFWCNPISGHATLYWYQQILGQGPKLLIQFQNNGVVDDSQLPKDRFSAERLKGVDSTLKIQPAKLEDSAVYLCASSLGAGGMSSYEQYFGPGTRLTVT.

The genes are TRBV20-1 and TRBJ2-7, with a tentative D call TRBD1 (5 bases). This CDR3 is 14 amino acids long. The germline V and J ends were trimmed by 2 bases and 1 base, with 12 bases remaining between them. In germline, CDR1 is DFQATT, CDR2 SNEGSKA (reference sequence). The CDR3 DNA is TGCAGTGCTAGATTTCAGGGTGGTTCCTACGAGCAGTACTTC. Its protein product is CSARFQGGSYEQYF.

The sample holds many counts of this clonotype. The chain couples TRBV27 to TRBJ2-1, with a weak D call TRBD1 (5 bases). V was trimmed by 3 bases and J by 8 bases, leaving 8 bases between them. Germline V gives CDR1 MNHEY, CDR2 SMNVEV (reference sequence). CDR3 size: 12 residues. CDR3 nucleotide sequence: TGTGCCAGCAGTTTGCAGGGCTATGAGCAGTTCTTC. This translates into CASSLQGYEQFF.

This chain uses TRBV29-1 with TRBJ2-1; D gene unclear. V lost 0 bases, J lost 5 bases, and 11 bases lay in between. Germline values: CDR1 SQVTM, CDR2 ANQGSEA. This CDR3 region has 14 residues. DNA of the CDR3: TGCAGCGTTGAAGATCTTCCAGCCCACAATGAGCAGTTCTTC. As protein: CSVEDLPAHNEQFF.

The chain links TRBV30 to TRBJ2-7, with TRBD1 matching over 7 bases. CDR3 length equals 11 residues. V was pared by 4 bases and J by 6 bases, with 3 bases of the junction left unmatched. The germline V gene encodes CDR1 GTSNPN and CDR2 SVGIG (reference sequence). The CDR3 DNA is TGTGCCTGGACAGGGGGATCCGAGCAGTACTTC. Its protein is CAWTGGSEQYF.

This clonotype was found many times. The gene calls are TRBV10-2 and TRBJ1-2; maybe TRBD1 (6 bases). Germline V gene sequence: CDR1 WSHSY, CDR2 SAAADI. The V end lost 0 bases, the J end lost 5 bases, and 13 bases lay between the germline ends. The CDR3 runs to 15 residues. CDR3 nucleotide sequence: TGCGCCAGCAGTGAGTCGGACAGACCAATGTATGGCTACACCTTC. Protein product: CASSESDRPMYGYTF.

This clonotype was counted at least ten times. The V gene is TRBV9, the J gene TRBJ2-3; 8 bases fit TRBD2. Losses at the gene ends were 0 bases for V and 5 bases for J; bases not matched to a gene: 8. This CDR3 has 16 residues. CDR1 is SGDLS, CDR2 YYNGEE, per germline. This CDR3 is CASSVEAGGAGDTQYF. CDR3 DNA: TGTGCCAGCAGCGTAGAGGCGGGAGGCGCTGGAGATACGCAGTATTTT.

The chain recombines TRBV24-1 with TRBJ1-2; D not certain. The CDR3 has 14 residues. Trimming stripped 5 bases from V and 3 bases from J, with 12 bases between. Germline values: CDR1 KGHDR, CDR2 SFDVKD. The CDR3 region is CATSGRNRYYGYTF. The CDR3 DNA is TGTGCCACCAGTGGGAGGAACAGATACTATGGCTACACCTTC.

On this clonotype: This is likely a read error, given that the CDR3 carries no conserved phenylalanine or tryptophan at its end. This chain joins TRBV24-1 and TRBJ2-7; D perhaps matches TRBD1 (5 bases). The CDR3 contains 15 residues. Germline V gene data show CDR1 as KGHDR and CDR2 as SFDVKD. Trimming took 0 bases from V and 4 from J, leaving 12 bases between them. The DNA for the CDR3 is TGTGCCACCAGTGATTTGGGGCAGGGAACGTACGAGCAGTACCTC. This gives the protein CATSDLGQGTYEQYL.

The chain uses TRBV20-1 and TRBJ1-1, with no clear D. Per the germline V gene, CDR1 is DFQATT and CDR2 is SNEGSKA (reference sequence). V lost 8 bases to trimming and J lost 1 base, with 17 bases between them. The CDR3 runs 14 residues. The chain's CDR3 is CSPTDRIKNTEAFF. CDR3 sequence (DNA): TGCAGTCCCACGGACCGGATAAAGAACACTGAAGCTTTCTTT.

The chain has TRBV5-1 and TRBJ1-1; D might be TRBD1 (5 bases). With 4 bases removed from V and 2 bases from J, the gap between germline ends came to 9 bases. This CDR3 has 13 residues. The germline V gene has CDR1 SGHRS and CDR2 YFSETQ. The CDR3 nucleotides read TGCGCCAGCAGCGTGGACATCAACACTGAAGCTTTCTTT. Its translation: CASSVDINTEAFF.

This clonotype appeared a few times. CDR3 loop: CATSDSGSGYNEQFF. DNA for the CDR3: TGTGCCACCAGTGATTCAGGGTCGGGCTACAATGAGCAGTTCTTC. The chain links TRBV24-1 to TRBJ2-1; D might be TRBD1 (5 bases). CDR3 length: 15 amino acids. Per the germline V gene, CDR1 is KGHDR and CDR2 is SFDVKD. V dropped 2 bases and J dropped 3 bases, with 10 bases sitting between them.